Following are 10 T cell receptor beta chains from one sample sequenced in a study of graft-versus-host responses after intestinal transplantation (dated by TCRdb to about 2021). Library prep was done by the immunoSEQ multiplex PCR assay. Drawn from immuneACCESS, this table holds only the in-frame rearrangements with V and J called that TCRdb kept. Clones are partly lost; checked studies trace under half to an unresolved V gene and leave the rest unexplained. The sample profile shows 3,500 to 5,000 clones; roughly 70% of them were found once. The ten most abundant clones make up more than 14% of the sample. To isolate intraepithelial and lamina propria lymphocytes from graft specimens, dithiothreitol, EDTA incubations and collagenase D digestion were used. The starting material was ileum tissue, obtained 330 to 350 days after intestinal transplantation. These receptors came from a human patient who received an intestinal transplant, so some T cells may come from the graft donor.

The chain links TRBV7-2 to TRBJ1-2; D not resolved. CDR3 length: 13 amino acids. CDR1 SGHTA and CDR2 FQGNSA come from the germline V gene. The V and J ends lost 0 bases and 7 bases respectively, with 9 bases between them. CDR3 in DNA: TGTGCCAGCAGCTTAGCGCTAAGAGGTGGCTACACCTTC. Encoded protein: CASSLALRGGYTF. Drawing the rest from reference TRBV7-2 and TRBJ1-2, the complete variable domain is GAGVSQSPSNKVTEKGKDVELRCDPISGHTALYWYRQSLGQGLEFLIYFQGNSAPDKSGLPSDRFSAERTGGSVSTLTIQRTQQEDSAVYLCASSLALRGGYTFGSGTRLTVV.

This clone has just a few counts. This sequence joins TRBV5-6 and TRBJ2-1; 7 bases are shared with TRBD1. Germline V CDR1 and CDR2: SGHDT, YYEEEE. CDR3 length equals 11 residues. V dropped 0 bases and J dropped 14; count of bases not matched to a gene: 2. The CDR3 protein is CASSLAGTEFF. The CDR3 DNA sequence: TGTGCCAGCAGCTTGGCCGGGACAGAGTTCTTC.

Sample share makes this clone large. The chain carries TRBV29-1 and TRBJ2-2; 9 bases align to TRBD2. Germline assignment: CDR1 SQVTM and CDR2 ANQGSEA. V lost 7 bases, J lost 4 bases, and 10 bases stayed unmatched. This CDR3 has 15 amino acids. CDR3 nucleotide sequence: TGCAGCGCCTCCCCGACTAGCGGAGCCACCGGGGAGCTGTTTTTT. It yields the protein CSASPTSGATGELFF.

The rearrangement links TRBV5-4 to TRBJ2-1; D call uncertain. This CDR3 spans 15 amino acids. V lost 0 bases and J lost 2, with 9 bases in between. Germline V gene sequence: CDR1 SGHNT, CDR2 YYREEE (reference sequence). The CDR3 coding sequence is TGTGCCAGCAGCTTGGCCCTAGGCGCCTACAATGAGCAGTTCTTC. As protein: CASSLALGAYNEQFF. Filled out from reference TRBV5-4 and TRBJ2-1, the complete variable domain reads ETGVTQSPTHLIKTRGQQVTLRCSSQSGHNTVSWYQQALGQGPQFIFQYYREEENGRGNFPPRFSGLQFPNYSSELNVNALELDDSALYLCASSLALGAYNEQFFGPGTRLTVL.

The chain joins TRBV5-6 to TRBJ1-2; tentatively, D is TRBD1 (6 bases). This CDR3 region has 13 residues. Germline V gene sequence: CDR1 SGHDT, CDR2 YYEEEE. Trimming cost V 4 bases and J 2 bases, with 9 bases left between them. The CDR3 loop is CASSNRANYGYTF. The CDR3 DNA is TGTGCCAGCAGCAACAGGGCCAACTATGGCTACACCTTC.

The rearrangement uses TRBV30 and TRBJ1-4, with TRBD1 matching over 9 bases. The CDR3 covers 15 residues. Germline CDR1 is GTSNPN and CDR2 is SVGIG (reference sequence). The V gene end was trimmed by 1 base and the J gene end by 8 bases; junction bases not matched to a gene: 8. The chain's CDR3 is CAWSAQTGGGEKLFF. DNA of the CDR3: TGTGCCTGGAGTGCACAGACAGGGGGAGGGGAAAAACTGTTTTTT.

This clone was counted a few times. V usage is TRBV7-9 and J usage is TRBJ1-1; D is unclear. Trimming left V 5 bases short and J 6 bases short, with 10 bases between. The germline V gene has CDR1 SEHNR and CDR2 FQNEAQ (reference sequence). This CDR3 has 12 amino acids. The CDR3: CASSLLQAEAFF. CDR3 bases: TGTGCCAGCAGCCTACTTCAAGCTGAAGCTTTCTTT.

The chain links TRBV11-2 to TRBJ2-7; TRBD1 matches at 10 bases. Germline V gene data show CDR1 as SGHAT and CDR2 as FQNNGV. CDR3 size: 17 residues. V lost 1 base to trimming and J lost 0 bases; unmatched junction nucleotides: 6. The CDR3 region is CASSLGTGGLTSYEQYF. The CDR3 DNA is TGTGCCAGCAGCTTAGGGACAGGGGGACTTACCTCCTACGAGCAGTACTTC. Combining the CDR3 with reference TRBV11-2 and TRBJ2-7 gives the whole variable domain EAGVAQSPRYKIIEKRQSVAFWCNPISGHATLYWYQQILGQGPKLLIQFQNNGVVDDSQLPKDRFSAERLKGVDSTLKIQPAKLEDSAVYLCASSLGTGGLTSYEQYFGPGTRLTVT.

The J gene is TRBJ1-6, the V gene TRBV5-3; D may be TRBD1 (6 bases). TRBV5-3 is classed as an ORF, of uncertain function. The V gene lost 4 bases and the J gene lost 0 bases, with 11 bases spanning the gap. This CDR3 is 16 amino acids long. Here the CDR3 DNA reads TGTGCCAGAAGCACCAGGACAGACTCCTATAATTCACCCCTCCACTTT. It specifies CARSTRTDSYNSPLHF.

CDR3 in DNA: TGTGCCAGCAGCCAAGAATATAGCGGGGTCTCCTACGAGCAGTACTTC. This sequence encodes CASSQEYSGVSYEQYF. The genes are TRBV4-2 and TRBJ2-7; 8 nucleotides line up with TRBD2. The CDR3 extends over 16 amino acids. The germline V gene has CDR1 LGHNA and CDR2 YNFKEQ. V was clipped by 0 bases and J by 0 bases; unmatched bases: 4.